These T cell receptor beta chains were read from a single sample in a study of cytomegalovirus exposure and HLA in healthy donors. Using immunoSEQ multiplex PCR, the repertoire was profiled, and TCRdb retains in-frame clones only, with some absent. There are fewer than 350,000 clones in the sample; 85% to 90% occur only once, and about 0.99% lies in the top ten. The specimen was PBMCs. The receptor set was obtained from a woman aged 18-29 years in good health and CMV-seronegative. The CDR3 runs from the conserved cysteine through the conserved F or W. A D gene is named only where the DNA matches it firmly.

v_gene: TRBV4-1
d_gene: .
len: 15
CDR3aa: CASSRRVSGNQPQHF

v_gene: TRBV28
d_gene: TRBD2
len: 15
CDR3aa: CASSLLAGSSYEQYF

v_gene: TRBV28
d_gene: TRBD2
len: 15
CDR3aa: CASSPGTSPYNEQFF

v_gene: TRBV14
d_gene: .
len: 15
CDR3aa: CASSQELPGLGGYTF

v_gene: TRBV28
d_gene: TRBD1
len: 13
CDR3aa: CASRYRGRETQYF

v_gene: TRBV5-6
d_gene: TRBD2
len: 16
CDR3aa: CASSLGLAGGTGELFF

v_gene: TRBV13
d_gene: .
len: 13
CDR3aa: CASSRGAKREQYF

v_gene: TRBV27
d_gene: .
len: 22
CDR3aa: CASSFAPRTARALWSGANVLTF

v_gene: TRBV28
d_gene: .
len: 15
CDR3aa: CASSSRLGAGNTIYF

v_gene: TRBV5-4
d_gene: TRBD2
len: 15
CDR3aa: CASGRVAGELDTQYF

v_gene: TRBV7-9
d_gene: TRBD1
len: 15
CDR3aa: CASSGRQGHPGELFF

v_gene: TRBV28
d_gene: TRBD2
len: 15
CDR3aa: CASSSRLAGSYEQYF

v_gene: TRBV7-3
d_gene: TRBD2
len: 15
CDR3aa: CASSFSRGGYNEQFF

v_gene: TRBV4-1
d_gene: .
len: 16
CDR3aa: CASSQMSAAVYNEQFF

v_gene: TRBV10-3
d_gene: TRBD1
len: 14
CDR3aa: CAITETGGTNEQFF

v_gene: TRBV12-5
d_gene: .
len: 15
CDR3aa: CASGPDSSGANVLTF

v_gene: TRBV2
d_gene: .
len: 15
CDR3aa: CASSQSPGLNTEAFF

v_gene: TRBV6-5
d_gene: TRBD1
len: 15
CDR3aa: CASSYSGTVSYEQYF

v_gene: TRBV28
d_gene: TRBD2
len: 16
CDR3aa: CASSPLAGGPEETQYF

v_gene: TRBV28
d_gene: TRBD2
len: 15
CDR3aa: CASSLPAGGSIEQYF

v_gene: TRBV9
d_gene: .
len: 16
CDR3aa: CASSVDWTLVNTEAFF

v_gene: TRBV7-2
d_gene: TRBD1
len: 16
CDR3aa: CASSLEQGATNYGYTF

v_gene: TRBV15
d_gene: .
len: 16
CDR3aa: CATSRERAGPTDTQYF

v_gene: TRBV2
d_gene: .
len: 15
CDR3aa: CASSLKRQGGETQYF

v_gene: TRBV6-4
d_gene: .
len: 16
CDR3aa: CASSLLNGESGETQYF

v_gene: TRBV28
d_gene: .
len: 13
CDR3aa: CASSSVGGYGYTF

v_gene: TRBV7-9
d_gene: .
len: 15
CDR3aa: CASSGGTGLDNEQFF

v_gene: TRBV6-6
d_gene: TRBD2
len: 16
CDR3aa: CASRGGTSGRVNEQFF

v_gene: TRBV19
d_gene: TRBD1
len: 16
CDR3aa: CASNDYRGQGNQPQHF

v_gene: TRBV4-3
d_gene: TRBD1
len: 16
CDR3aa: CASSQPGTGPTYEQYF

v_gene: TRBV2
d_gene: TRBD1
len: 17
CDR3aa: CASRSSLGQGDTGELFF

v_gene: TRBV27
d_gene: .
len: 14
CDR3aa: CASTLQEGADTQYF

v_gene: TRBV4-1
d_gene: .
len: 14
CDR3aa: CASSQSRLAYEQYF

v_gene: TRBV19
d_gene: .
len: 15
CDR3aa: CASTPRGSEAYGYTF

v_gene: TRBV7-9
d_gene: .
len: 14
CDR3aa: CASSLGTGSYEQYF

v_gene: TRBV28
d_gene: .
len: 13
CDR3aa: CASRTGSGNTIYF

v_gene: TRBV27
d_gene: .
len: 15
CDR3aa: CASSLKSDRPYEQYF

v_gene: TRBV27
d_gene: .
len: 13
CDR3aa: CASRGGANTEAFF

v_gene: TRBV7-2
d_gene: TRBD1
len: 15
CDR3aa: CASSSTGGASYEQYF

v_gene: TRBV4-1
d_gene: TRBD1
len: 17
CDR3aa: CASSQVILTGSDQPQHF

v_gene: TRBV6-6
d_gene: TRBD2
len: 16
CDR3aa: CASSYSPTSGIHEQYF

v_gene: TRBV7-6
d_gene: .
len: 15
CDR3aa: CASSRVRSLQETQYF

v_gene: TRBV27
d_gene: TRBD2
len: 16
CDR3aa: CASSDQGLAGVGTQYF

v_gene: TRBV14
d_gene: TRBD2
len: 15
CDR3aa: CASSRGLAGPREQYF

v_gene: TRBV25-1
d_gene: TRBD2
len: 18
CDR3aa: CASGGTSGAFANTGELFF

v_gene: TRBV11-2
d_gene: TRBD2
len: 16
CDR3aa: CASSLGAGAGYNEQFF

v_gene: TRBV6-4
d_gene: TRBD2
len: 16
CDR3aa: CASSDKEAGGSDTQYF

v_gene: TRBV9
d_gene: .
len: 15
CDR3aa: CASSVLEAAYNEQFF

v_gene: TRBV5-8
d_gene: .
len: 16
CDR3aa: CASSSGQGFSGNTIYF

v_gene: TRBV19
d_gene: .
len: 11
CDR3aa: CASSMATEAFF

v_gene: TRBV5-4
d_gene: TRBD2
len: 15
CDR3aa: CASSFTGLAPNEQFF

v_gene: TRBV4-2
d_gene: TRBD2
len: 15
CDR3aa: CASSQSSGPAYEQYF

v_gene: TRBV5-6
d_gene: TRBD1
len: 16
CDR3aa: CASSPDRDRGLYEQYF

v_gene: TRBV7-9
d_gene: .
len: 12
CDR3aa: CASSLGTYEQYF

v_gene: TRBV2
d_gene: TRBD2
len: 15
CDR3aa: CASSEGASGIDTQYF

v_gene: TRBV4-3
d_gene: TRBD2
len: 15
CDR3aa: CASSQGSGSTHEQYF